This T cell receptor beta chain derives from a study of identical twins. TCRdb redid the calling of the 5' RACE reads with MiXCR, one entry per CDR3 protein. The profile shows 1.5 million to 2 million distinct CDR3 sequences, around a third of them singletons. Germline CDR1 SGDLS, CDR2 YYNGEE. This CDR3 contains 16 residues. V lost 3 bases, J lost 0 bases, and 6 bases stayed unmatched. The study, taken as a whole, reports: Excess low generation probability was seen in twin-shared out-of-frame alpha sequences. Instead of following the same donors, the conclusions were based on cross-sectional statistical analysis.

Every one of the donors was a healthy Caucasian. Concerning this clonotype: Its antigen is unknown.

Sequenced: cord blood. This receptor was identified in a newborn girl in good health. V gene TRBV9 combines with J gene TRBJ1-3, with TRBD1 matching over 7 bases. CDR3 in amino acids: CASSASGQNSGNTIYF. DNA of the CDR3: TGTGCCAGCAGCGCCTCGGGACAGAACTCTGGAAACACCATATATTTT.